This record looks at one T cell receptor beta chain sequence and its context. The antigen is unknown. These data come from a study of cytomegalovirus exposure and HLA in healthy donors. Study-level results: With later analysis, a missense DCLRE1C variant became linked to TCR beta V- and J-gene trimming.

The CDR3 length is 17 residues. Germline V gene lookup returns CDR1 MNHEY and CDR2 SMNVEV (reference sequence). V was trimmed by 1 base and J by 6 bases, leaving 20 bases between them. Vbeta (60) and Jbeta (13) primers were used in the PCR. Sequenced by immunoSEQ multiplex PCR; TCRdb stores in-frame clones only, minus some. The sample carries fewer than 250,000 clones, around 75% recorded once. Material for sequencing was PBMCs. The V call is TRBV27, the J call TRBJ2-3; maybe TRBD2 (7 bases). This receptor was identified in a woman aged 45-65 years in good health and CMV-seronegative. The CDR3, as DNA: TGTGCCAGCAGTTTATGGGGGAGGGGGGGGGCCAGGGATACGCAGTATTTT. The encoded protein is CASSLWGRGGARDTQYF.